A single sample gave rise to the 8 T cell receptor beta chains below, sequenced in a study of blood T cell repertoires in COVID-19. TCRdb keeps only in-frame clones here, not all; method: immunoSEQ multiplex PCR. The table shows some 200,000 clones, with approximately 82% occurring only once. The sequencing input was peripheral blood. All receptors come from a human donor in a cohort sampled during active COVID-19.

CDR3 protein: CASSVPTLGLPPNNEQFF. In DNA form, the CDR3 reads TGTGCCAGCTCGGTACCTACCCTAGGACTGCCTCCCAACAATGAGCAGTTCTTC. The chain carries TRBV18 and TRBJ2-1, with D perhaps TRBD2 (5 bases). The CDR3 sequence is 18 residues long. V shed 6 bases and J shed 5 bases, with 26 bases lying between them. The germline gives CDR1 KGHSH, CDR2 LQKENI.

The chain employs TRBV28 and TRBJ2-3; 8 bases map to TRBD2. The CDR3 runs to 14 residues. Germline V gene sequence: CDR1 MDHEN, CDR2 SYDVKM. The V and J ends lost 3 bases and 4 bases, in that order; junction bases with no gene match: 3. CDR3 sequence: CASSFPGGPDTQYF. The CDR3 coding sequence is TGTGCCAGCAGTTTCCCGGGAGGGCCAGATACGCAGTATTTT.

The V gene is TRBV5-1, the J gene TRBJ2-7; 8 positions match TRBD1. The CDR3 is 14 amino acids. The V gene's germline CDR1 is SGHRS and CDR2 YFSETQ. Germline trimming cut 0 bases from V and 2 bases from J; bases unmatched to any gene: 1. This CDR3 is CASSLGTGTYEQYF. CDR3 nucleotides: TGCGCCAGCAGCTTGGGGACAGGGACCTACGAGCAGTACTTC.

The chain carries TRBV5-1 and TRBJ2-1; the D is unclear. V shed 0 bases and J shed 2 bases, with 6 bases lying between them. Germline V lookup: CDR1 SGHRS, CDR2 YFSETQ. CDR3 length: 14 residues. This CDR3 is CASSLAQAYNEQFF. The CDR3, as DNA: TGCGCCAGCAGCTTGGCACAAGCCTACAATGAGCAGTTCTTC.

This chain joins TRBV10-2 and TRBJ2-5, with TRBD2 matching over 9 bases. The germline CDR1 and CDR2 sequences are WSHSY and SAAADI. Germline trimming cut 2 bases from V and 5 bases from J; bases unmatched to any gene: 9. The CDR3 runs to 16 residues. Here the CDR3 reads CASSERLAGPQETQYF. CDR3 DNA: TGCGCCAGCAGTGAGAGGCTAGCGGGACCCCAGGAGACCCAGTACTTC.

The genes are TRBV5-1 and TRBJ2-5, with a weak D call TRBD2 (6 bases). Between the trimmed V and J ends, which lost 4 bases and 2 bases, there was a span of 12 bases. The CDR3 sequence is 14 residues long. Per the germline V gene, CDR1 is SGHRS and CDR2 is YFSETQ. In DNA, the CDR3 is TGCGCCAGCAGCCCCTTAGCGGCACAAGAGACCCAGTACTTC. Translated: CASSPLAAQETQYF.

The chain couples TRBV4-2 to TRBJ2-3, with D possibly TRBD2 on 5 matching bases. This CDR3 is built from 13 residues. CDR1 and CDR2 (germline): LGHNA, YNFKEQ. V lost 0 bases and J lost 7, with 8 bases in between. CDR3 DNA: TGTGCCAGCAGCCAAGAAGACTACCATACGCAGTATTTT. Its protein product is CASSQEDYHTQYF.

The chain uses TRBV6-2 or TRBV6-3 and TRBJ2-1, with 7 bases fitting TRBD1. The CDR3 runs 15 residues. The trim removed 5 bases at V and 6 bases at J, leaving 10 bases unmatched. Germline CDR1 is MNHEY and CDR2 is SVGEGT. This chain's CDR3 is CASSPGGTVTNEQFF. The CDR3 coding sequence is TGTGCCAGCAGTCCAGGGGGAACGGTTACCAATGAGCAGTTCTTC.